Listed below are T cell receptor beta chains from one sample, sequenced in a study of early T cells in non-severe SARS-CoV-2 infection. TCRdb re-analysed the 5' RACE reads in MiXCR, keeping a single row per CDR3 protein. The profile shows about 35,000 distinct CDR3 sequences, approximately 6% of them singletons. The source was whole blood, collected at baseline. These receptors were obtained from an adult who was a healthcare worker with PCR-confirmed SARS-CoV-2 infection or an uninfected control (not recorded which). CDR3s leave out the opening cysteine and the closing phenylalanine or tryptophan. The order of the fields is V gene, CDR3 protein.

v_gene: TRBV20-1
CDR3aa: SARTARGATH

v_gene: TRBV13
CDR3aa: ASSLREQGARVAF

v_gene: TRBV11-2
CDR3aa: ASSLDYGAGELF

v_gene: TRBV24-1
CDR3aa: ATSPRTGRANTEAF

v_gene: TRBV29-1
CDR3aa: SVIRDAHNEQF

v_gene: TRBV29-1
CDR3aa: SVPQSNYGYT

v_gene: TRBV11-2
CDR3aa: ASSLTPGTPTEQF

v_gene: TRBV7-6
CDR3aa: ASSLELGSEDGYT

v_gene: TRBV5-4
CDR3aa: ASSLTGNGANVLT

v_gene: TRBV12-3/TRBV12-4
CDR3aa: ASGPGVNTGELF

v_gene: TRBV30
CDR3aa: AWSPAGPTYQETQY

v_gene: TRBV19
CDR3aa: ASSARRGWGEKLF

v_gene: TRBV7-9
CDR3aa: ASSSGTANTGELF

v_gene: TRBV7-2
CDR3aa: ASSLGGRGTEAF

v_gene: TRBV7-8
CDR3aa: ASSPRLSMNTEAF

v_gene: TRBV24-1
CDR3aa: ATRGATRDTQY

v_gene: TRBV7-2
CDR3aa: ASSESGGEAF

v_gene: TRBV20-1
CDR3aa: SAMLAGLYNEQF

v_gene: TRBV7-8
CDR3aa: ASSPRRGGREQY

v_gene: TRBV5-6
CDR3aa: ASSLGPRGFGETQY

v_gene: TRBV7-9
CDR3aa: ASSLASGTYNEQF

v_gene: TRBV6-9
CDR3aa: ASSYPRGRSNQPQH

v_gene: TRBV20-1
CDR3aa: SARPRRASGDTQY

v_gene: TRBV5-4
CDR3aa: ASSLQGVDNQPQH

v_gene: TRBV5-1
CDR3aa: ASSFLQRGTEAF

v_gene: TRBV7-8
CDR3aa: ASTKQGEDEQY

v_gene: TRBV13
CDR3aa: TSSFKPQGDEQY

v_gene: TRBV5-4
CDR3aa: ASSRDRSGYT

v_gene: TRBV20-1
CDR3aa: SAVPLDRSGANVLT

v_gene: TRBV24-1
CDR3aa: ATSDPSGGGYNEQF